This TCR beta chain stems from a study of blood T cell repertoires in COVID-19. About the study: PBMCs, B-cell-depleted T cells, or T cells provided the cDNA or gDNA that made up the material.

In the study's own analysis: Amplifying reference gene primers gave estimates of nucleated cell counts. The repertoire was sequenced with immunoSEQ multiplex PCR; TCRdb's copy has only in-frame clones and lacks some. The DNA was the basis for D and trimming; V, J and clone size are from that table. The sample records 150,000 to 200,000 clones, roughly four fifths being singletons. This sequence originates from a woman aged 25 to 45 with acute or convalescent COVID-19. The material sequenced was peripheral blood.

Here the CDR3 DNA reads TGTGCCAGCAGCTTAGCGCAACTCGACTCTGGAAACACCATATATTTT. Amino acid sequence: CASSLAQLDSGNTIYF. The chain recombines TRBV7-2 with TRBJ1-3; D not certain. Germline CDR1 SGHTA, CDR2 FQGNSA. Trimming removed 0 bases at V and 0 bases at J, with 9 bases between. The length of the CDR3 is 16 residues. Combining the CDR3 with reference TRBV7-2 and TRBJ1-3 gives the whole variable domain GAGVSQSPSNKVTEKGKDVELRCDPISGHTALYWYRQSLGQGLEFLIYFQGNSAPDKSGLPSDRFSAERTGGSVSTLTIQRTQQEDSAVYLCASSLAQLDSGNTIYFGEGSWLTVV.